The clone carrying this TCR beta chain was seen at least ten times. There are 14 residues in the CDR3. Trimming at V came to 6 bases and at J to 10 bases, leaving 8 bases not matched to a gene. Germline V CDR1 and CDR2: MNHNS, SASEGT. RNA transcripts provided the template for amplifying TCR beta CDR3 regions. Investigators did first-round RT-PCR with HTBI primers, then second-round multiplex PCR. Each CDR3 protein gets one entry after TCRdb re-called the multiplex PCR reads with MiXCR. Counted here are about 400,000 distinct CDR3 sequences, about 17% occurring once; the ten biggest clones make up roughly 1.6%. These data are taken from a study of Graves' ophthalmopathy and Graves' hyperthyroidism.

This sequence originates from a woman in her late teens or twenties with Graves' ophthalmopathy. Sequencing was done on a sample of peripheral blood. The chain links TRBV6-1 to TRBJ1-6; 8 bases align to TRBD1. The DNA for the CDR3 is TGTGCCAGCAGACAGAGGACAGGGAAGTCACCCCTCCACTTT. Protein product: CASRQRTGKSPLHF.